A selection of T cell receptor beta chains follows, all from one sample in a study of cytomegalovirus exposure and HLA in healthy donors. Only in-frame clones appear in the TCRdb table, and some are missing; sequencing was by immunoSEQ multiplex PCR. The sample includes over 200,000 clones, under 90% seen only once; the top ten take roughly 1.3%. The specimen sequenced was PBMCs. The receptors were sampled from a human donor in good health. Both conserved end residues are part of each CDR3. The order of the fields is V gene, clone size, J gene, D gene, CDR3 DNA, CDR3 protein. The D gene is left open where the match is weak. Expanded clones get a size class; other rows say once, few or many, or leave the size out.

>TRBV6-1|-|TRBJ2-1|TRBD1
TGTGCCAGCAGTGATAGGGACAGGGAAAATGAGCAGTTCTTC
CASSDRDRENEQFF
>TRBV7-7|-|TRBJ2-1|-
TGTGCTAGCAGCCTCGGCGAGGGGGTTCGGAATGAGCAGTTCTTC
CASSLGEGVRNEQFF
>TRBV5-6|-|TRBJ2-2|-
TGTGCCAGCAGCTTGGCTCCCTCGAACACCGGGGAGCTGTTTTTT
CASSLAPSNTGELFF
>TRBV16|-|TRBJ2-5|-
TGTGCCAGCAGCCAATTAGTGGTGGAGACCCAGTACTTC
CASSQLVVETQYF
>TRBV6-5|once|TRBJ2-2|TRBD1
TGTGCCAGCAGGTTGGGACAGGGAGTCACCGGGGAGCTGTTTTTT
CASRLGQGVTGELFF
>TRBV7-3|-|TRBJ2-3|TRBD1
TGTGCCAGCAGCCCGCACATGCCGGGACAGGGGAAAGCAGATACGCAGTATTTT
CASSPHMPGQGKADTQYF
>TRBV19|few|TRBJ2-3|TRBD2
TGTGCCAGTAGTATAGGGCTAGCGGGAGAAGATACGCAGTATTTT
CASSIGLAGEDTQYF
>TRBV6-5|-|TRBJ2-1|-
TGTGCCAGCAGTTACTCGAGGGACTGGGCTATTGATGAGCAGTTCTTC
CASSYSRDWAIDEQFF
>TRBV5-1|-|TRBJ1-4|TRBD1
TGCGCCAGCAGCTCAAATACAGGGGCGGGTGAAAAACTGTTTTTT
CASSSNTGAGEKLFF
>TRBV5-1|-|TRBJ1-5|-
TGCGCCAGCAAGGTAGCTCCGGGTGGCGGTCAGCCCCAGCATTTT
CASKVAPGGGQPQHF
>TRBV7-9|-|TRBJ2-3|TRBD2
TGTGCCAGCAGCCAATGGGGCAGCGGGAGGGTCTCAGATACGCAGTATTTT
CASSQWGSGRVSDTQYF
>TRBV27|-|TRBJ2-2|-
TGTGCCAGCAGTTTGGTTGGCGGAAGCACCGGGGAGCTGTTTTTT
CASSLVGGSTGELFF
>TRBV7-8|-|TRBJ2-3|-
TGTGCCAGCACTGCATCAGGGCCTCGGGCGCAGTATTTT
CASTASGPRAQYF
>TRBV18|-|TRBJ2-1|TRBD2
TGTGCCAGCTCACCTGTCCCGGGACTAGCGGGAGGGCCCTTCAATGAGCAGTTCTTC
CASSPVPGLAGGPFNEQFF
>TRBV4-3|-|TRBJ2-7|-
TGCGCCAGCAGCCAAGAGGTGGGACTCCCCGGGCAGTACTTC
CASSQEVGLPGQYF
>TRBV2|once|TRBJ2-1|-
TGTGCCAGCAGTGATAACAATGAGCAGTTCTTC
CASSDNNEQFF
>TRBV7-3|-|TRBJ1-1|-
TGTGCCAGCAGCTTATCACCGGGCACTGAAGCTTTCTTT
CASSLSPGTEAFF
>TRBV7-7|-|TRBJ2-3|-
TGTGCTAGCAGCTTATACCCTGCGGGCGATACGCAGTATTTT
CASSLYPAGDTQYF
>TRBV11-2|-|TRBJ2-7|-
TGTGCCAGCAGCGAGAACAGGCCCCGCGGGCAGTACTTC
CASSENRPRGQYF
>TRBV13|few|TRBJ2-3|TRBD1
TGTGCCAGCAGCTACCGGGACAGGGGGTTGGCAGATACGCAGTATTTT
CASSYRDRGLADTQYF
>TRBV5-1|-|TRBJ2-1|TRBD2
TGCGCCAGCAGCTTATCCCCAGCGGGAGGAGGCAATGAGCAGTTCTTC
CASSLSPAGGGNEQFF
>TRBV5-4|once|TRBJ2-5|-
TGTGCCAGCAGCTTGGCGGGGATCCAAGAGACCCAGTACTTC
CASSLAGIQETQYF
>TRBV27|-|TRBJ1-3|-
TGTGCCAGCAGTTTGTTGGGGCCTGGAAACACCATATATTTT
CASSLLGPGNTIYF
>TRBV5-4|-|TRBJ2-3|-
TGTGCCAGCAGCTTCAGGGGTCCAGATACGCAGTATTTT
CASSFRGPDTQYF
>TRBV5-4|-|TRBJ1-5|TRBD1
TGTGCCAGCAGCCAACCCGGGACAGGGTTTGGGCAGCCCCAGCATTTT
CASSQPGTGFGQPQHF
>TRBV11-1|-|TRBJ2-1|TRBD2
TGTGCCAGCGGGGGCCGATGGACTAGCCCCAATGAGCAGTTCTTC
CASGGRWTSPNEQFF